Following are 30 T cell receptor beta chains from one sample sequenced in a study of blood T cell repertoires in COVID-19. The data were produced by immunoSEQ multiplex PCR, yet TCRdb's version contains in-frame clones alone and is incomplete. The sample contains fewer than 250,000 clones, 70% to 90% of which appear only once. Sequencing was carried out using peripheral blood. All receptors come from a woman aged 55-69 years with active or convalescent COVID-19.

This clone was counted a single time. The V gene is TRBV2, the J gene TRBJ2-7, with 10 bases aligning to TRBD2. J gave up 4 bases and V 0 bases, and 3 bases lay outside the gene matches. The germline V gene encodes CDR1 SNHLY and CDR2 FYNNEI. The CDR3 loop spans 15 amino acids. The CDR3 coding sequence is TGTGCCAGCAGTGAAGCGCCTAGCGGGAGATACGAGCAGTACTTC. Its translation: CASSEAPSGRYEQYF. The full variable domain, completed using reference TRBV2 and TRBJ2-7, is EPEVTQTPSHQVTQMGQEVILRCVPISNHLYFYWYRQILGQKVEFLVSFYNNEISEKSEIFDDQFSVERPDGSNFTLKIRSTKLEDSAMYFCASSEAPSGRYEQYFGPGTRLTVT.

This chain connects TRBV2 to TRBJ1-6; D is unclear. V was shortened by 9 bases and J by 6 bases, with 9 bases between the two germline ends. The germline V gene encodes CDR1 SNHLY and CDR2 FYNNEI. This CDR3 contains 12 residues. The CDR3 is CASRGANSPLHF. CDR3 DNA sequence: TGTGCCAGTCGAGGTGCTAATTCACCCCTCCACTTT.

CDR3 nucleotide sequence: TGCGCCAGCAGCCAAGAGTCGGTGGGAGGGCTAGCCGGGGAGCTGTTTTTT. The encoded protein is CASSQESVGGLAGELFF. This chain links TRBV4-1 with TRBJ2-2; 7 bases match TRBD2. The CDR3 sequence is 17 residues long. Germline V CDR1 and CDR2: MGHRA, YSYEKL. V shed 0 bases and J 6 bases; nucleotides not matched to a gene: 10.

In this sample, this clone turned up a few times. The V and J genes are TRBV5-4 and TRBJ2-1; TRBD1 matches 11 bases. V lost 0 bases and J lost 9; bases outside the gene matches: 8. CDR1 is SGHNT, CDR2 YYREEE, per germline (reference sequence). This CDR3 has 16 residues. The CDR3 is CASSLGTGGGLSEQFF. The DNA for the CDR3 is TGTGCCAGCAGCTTGGGGACAGGGGGCGGCTTGAGTGAGCAGTTCTTC.

This chain connects TRBV3-1 (or the pseudogene TRBV3-2) to TRBJ1-1; D call uncertain. CDR3 length: 13 residues. The V end lost 0 bases, the J end lost 7 bases, and 9 bases lay between the germline ends. Germline CDR1 is LGHDT and CDR2 is YNNKEL (reference sequence). DNA of the CDR3: TGTGCCAGCAGCCAAGATTTTGGAGATGAAGCTTTCTTT. Its protein is CASSQDFGDEAFF.

The rearrangement uses TRBV10-3 and TRBJ2-1, with TRBD2 matching 14 bases. Germline V lookup: CDR1 ENHRY, CDR2 SYGVKD. V was clipped by 5 bases and J by 8 bases; unmatched bases: 5. The CDR3 is 15 residues long. The CDR3 protein is CAISTGLAGADEQFF. CDR3 nucleotides: TGTGCCATCAGTACGGGACTAGCGGGAGCGGATGAGCAGTTCTTC.

This chain joins TRBV6-1 and TRBJ1-6, with a possible D match to TRBD1 (5 bases). CDR3 length equals 17 residues. CDR1 is MNHNS and CDR2 is SASEGT in the germline V gene. Trimming stripped 3 bases from V and 0 bases from J, with 12 bases between. The DNA for the CDR3 is TGTGCCAGCAGTGATACAGGACGGAGCTCCTATAATTCACCCCTCCACTTT. This codes for CASSDTGRSSYNSPLHF.

The genes are TRBV28 and TRBJ2-1; 8 bases fit TRBD1. The V segment lost 3 bases and the J segment 3 bases; nucleotides outside the gene matches: 7. The CDR3 has 16 amino acids. The germline V gene encodes CDR1 MDHEN and CDR2 SYDVKM. The CDR3 here is CASSLGWTGYYNEQFF. Written as DNA, the CDR3 is TGTGCCAGCAGTTTGGGGTGGACAGGGTACTACAATGAGCAGTTCTTC.

This clone was seen more than once but under ten times. The chain couples TRBV6-5 to TRBJ1-2; TRBD1 agrees at 9 bases. J was trimmed by 5 bases and V by 11 bases; bases with no gene match: 12. Germline V gives CDR1 MNHEY, CDR2 SVGAGI. The CDR3 consists of 14 residues. The CDR3 nucleotides are TGTGCCGGTCGATTTACGGGACAGGGATATGGCTACACCTTC. Its translation: CAGRFTGQGYGYTF.

The V and J genes are TRBV7-3 and TRBJ1-4, with 7 nucleotides matching TRBD1. Germline CDR1 and CDR2: SGHTA and FQGTGA. The J segment lost 5 bases and the V segment lost 5 bases, leaving 14 bases of the junction unmatched. The CDR3 totals 17 residues. The CDR3 reads CASSHRDSPNKNEKLFF. CDR3 nucleotides: TGTGCCAGCAGCCATCGGGACAGCCCAAATAAAAATGAAAAACTGTTTTTT.

The CDR3 bases are TGTGCCAGCAGCCAAGGGCTAGCGGGGGGAGCCGGGTCCTACAATGAGCAGTTCTTC. Its protein is CASSQGLAGGAGSYNEQFF. The chain has TRBV4-2 and TRBJ2-1, with 11 bases that match TRBD2. The V and J ends lost 1 base and 1 base, in that order; junction bases with no gene match: 9. Germline lookup yields CDR1 LGHNA and CDR2 YNFKEQ. CDR3 size: 19 residues.

V and J are TRBV6-6 and TRBJ2-3; 8 bases match TRBD2. Germline V CDR1 and CDR2: MNHNY, SVGAGI (reference sequence). Trimming removed 6 bases from V and 6 bases from J; junction bases left unmatched: 17. The CDR3 runs 17 residues. DNA of the CDR3: TGTGCCAGCAGCCGAGAATCCCGGACTAGCTATATGGATACGCAGTATTTT. Amino acid sequence: CASSRESRTSYMDTQYF.

This clone has only a few counts. The chain uses TRBV6-6 and TRBJ2-7; 9 bases match TRBD2. CDR3 length: 14 residues. The V and J ends lost 5 bases and 5 bases, in that order; junction bases with no gene match: 7. CDR1 MNHNY and CDR2 SVGAGI come from the germline V gene (reference sequence). CDR3 nucleotides: TGTGCCAGCAGTGGCCTAGCGGGATTCAACGAGCAGTACTTC. Translation: CASSGLAGFNEQYF.

This clone was picked up many times. The rearrangement links TRBV15 to TRBJ2-5, with 8 bases matching TRBD1. CDR1 is LNHNV, CDR2 YYDKDF, per germline (reference sequence). The CDR3 contains 14 residues. V lost 5 bases to trimming and J lost 4 bases; unmatched junction nucleotides: 6. The CDR3 bases are TGTGCCACCAGCCTGGACAGGGTGTCAGAGACCCAGTACTTC. Its protein is CATSLDRVSETQYF.

The rearrangement links TRBV28 to TRBJ2-7; the D gene is possibly TRBD2 (5 bases). CDR3 length: 14 residues. Germline loops: CDR1 MDHEN, CDR2 SYDVKM. Trimming stripped 6 bases from V and 2 bases from J, with 14 bases between. CDR3 sequence reads: CASRPASGAYEQYV. The CDR3, as DNA: TGTGCCAGCAGACCCGCGAGCGGTGCCTACGAGCAGTACGTC.

The chain has TRBV5-1 and TRBJ1-1, with D unclear. CDR3 length equals 14 residues. Looked up from germline, CDR1 is SGHRS and CDR2 is YFSETQ. V was clipped by 4 bases and J by 1 base, with 11 bases between them. CDR3 sequence reads: CASSPGEGNTEAFF. The CDR3 region has the DNA TGCGCCAGCAGCCCCGGGGAGGGGAACACTGAAGCTTTCTTT.

This chain links TRBV2 with TRBJ2-7; 14 nucleotides align to TRBD2. V dropped 3 bases and J dropped 5; count of bases not matched to a gene: 6. CDR3 length: 16 residues. Looked up from germline, CDR1 is SNHLY and CDR2 is FYNNEI. The CDR3 sequence is CASSETTSGRVNEQYF. CDR3 DNA sequence: TGTGCCAGCAGTGAGACGACTAGCGGGAGGGTCAACGAGCAGTACTTC.

The rearrangement uses TRBV11-1 and TRBJ2-1, with TRBD2 matching over 11 bases. The CDR3 is 15 residues long. Germline-derived CDR1 and CDR2 are SGHAT and FQDESV (reference sequence). Losses at the gene ends were 5 bases for V and 5 bases for J; bases not matched to a gene: 5. The DNA of the CDR3 is TGTGCCAGCAGCCTGGGACTAGCGGCCGACAATGAGCAGTTCTTC. This translates into CASSLGLAADNEQFF.

This chain links TRBV2 with TRBJ2-3, with 8 bases identical to TRBD2. There are 14 residues in the CDR3. J lost 5 bases, V lost 3 bases, and 4 bases had no gene match. The germline V gene encodes CDR1 SNHLY and CDR2 FYNNEI. CDR3 in DNA: TGTGCCAGCAGTGACGGGGGGGGTGGAGATACGCAGTATTTT. It translates to CASSDGGGGDTQYF.

This clone was seen only a few times. The chain recombines TRBV5-1 with TRBJ2-7, with no clear D. The CDR3 is 14 amino acids. Germline CDR1 SGHRS, CDR2 YFSETQ. V lost 0 bases and J 2 bases, leaving 9 bases between the germline ends. Written as DNA, the CDR3 is TGCGCCAGCAGCTTGGAGCAGGCACCCTACGAGCAGTACTTC. It translates to CASSLEQAPYEQYF.

V and J are TRBV5-1 and TRBJ2-4; D perhaps matches TRBD1 (6 bases). Per germline, CDR1 SGHRS and CDR2 YFSETQ. This CDR3 contains 16 residues. The germline V and J ends were trimmed by 0 bases and 9 bases, with 19 bases remaining between them. The CDR3 protein is CASSLGTATPFGIQYF. The CDR3 nucleotides are TGCGCCAGCAGCTTGGGGACAGCCACCCCATTTGGCATTCAGTACTTC.

This chain joins TRBV7-6 and TRBJ1-1; 10 bases agree with TRBD1. V was pared by 1 base and J by 0 bases, with 5 bases of the junction left unmatched. The CDR3 consists of 17 residues. CDR1 and CDR2 (germline): SGHVS, FNYEAQ. This chain's CDR3 is CASSLEGTGAVNTEAFF. In nucleotides, the CDR3 is TGTGCCAGCAGCTTAGAGGGGACAGGGGCCGTGAACACTGAAGCTTTCTTT.

The genes are TRBV15 and TRBJ2-6, with TRBD1 matching 9 bases. V shed 3 bases, J shed 2 bases, and the junction held 8 bases outside the gene matches. The CDR3 consists of 18 residues. Germline CDR1 reads LNHNV; CDR2 reads YYDKDF (reference sequence). The CDR3 loop is CATSSTGGVIPGANVLTF. CDR3 nucleotides: TGTGCCACCAGCAGTACAGGGGGCGTGATCCCTGGGGCCAACGTCCTGACTTTC.

This chain uses TRBV4-2 with TRBJ2-1; TRBD2 is a possible D gene (5 bases). The V end was cut by 3 bases, the J end by 4 bases, with 7 bases between. Germline CDR1 LGHNA, CDR2 YNFKEQ. This CDR3 has 13 amino acids. The CDR3 sequence is CASSQDFYNEQFF. CDR3 bases: TGTGCCAGCAGCCAGGACTTTTACAATGAGCAGTTCTTC.

The V and J genes are TRBV6-9 and TRBJ2-7; TRBD2 matches at 15 bases. Per the germline V gene, CDR1 is MNHGY and CDR2 is SVAAGI. This CDR3 contains 18 residues. The junction had 5 bases not matched to a gene; V was cut back by 0 bases and J by 2 bases. The CDR3 nucleotides read TGTGCCAGCAGTTATTCCACGCGGACTAGCGGGAGGGCCTACGAGCAGTACTTC. As protein: CASSYSTRTSGRAYEQYF.

The rearrangement links TRBV28 to TRBJ2-7; 13 bases fit TRBD2. J lost 7 bases, V lost 4 bases, and 7 bases had no gene match. In germline, CDR1 is MDHEN, CDR2 SYDVKM. CDR3 size: 15 residues. This CDR3 reads CASSYRPGLAGEQYF. In DNA, the CDR3 is TGTGCCAGCAGTTATCGCCCGGGACTAGCGGGAGAGCAGTACTTC.

V is TRBV3-1 (or the pseudogene TRBV3-2) and J is TRBJ2-1; D not resolved. The CDR3 length is 15 residues. Germline V gene data show CDR1 as LGHDT and CDR2 as YNNKEL (reference sequence). Trimming stripped 0 bases from V and 1 base from J, with 7 bases between. CDR3 region: CASSQEALSYNEQFF. The DNA of the CDR3 is TGTGCCAGCAGCCAAGAAGCTTTATCCTACAATGAGCAGTTCTTC.

The rearrangement links TRBV19 to TRBJ2-2; TRBD1 might be the D (6 bases). CDR1 LNHDA and CDR2 SQIVND come from the germline V gene (reference sequence). This CDR3 has 15 residues. The V end was cut by 3 bases, the J end by 7 bases, with 15 bases between. CDR3 DNA: TGTGCCAGTAGTATCCGGACAGTCGCGGGCGGGGAGCTGTTTTTT. Translated, it gives CASSIRTVAGGELFF.

This rearrangement joins TRBV5-1 to TRBJ1-2, with TRBD1 matching over 8 bases. Germline lookup yields CDR1 SGHRS and CDR2 YFSETQ. The CDR3 extends over 15 amino acids. The V and J ends lost 2 bases and 8 bases, in that order; junction bases with no gene match: 11. The CDR3 nucleotides are TGCGCCAGCAGCTTCTCACCGACAGGGGATAGGGGCTACACCTTC. Translating it yields CASSFSPTGDRGYTF.

V and J are TRBV7-9 and TRBJ2-1; 9 nucleotides agree with TRBD2. The J segment lost 9 bases and the V segment lost 1 base, leaving 16 bases of the junction unmatched. This CDR3 region has 18 residues. CDR1 is SEHNR, CDR2 FQNEAQ, per germline (reference sequence). In nucleotides, the CDR3 is TGTGCCAGCAGCTTAGGTATTAGCGGGAGTCTTGGTTATAGTGAGCAGTTCTTC. The encoded protein is CASSLGISGSLGYSEQFF. Together with reference TRBV7-9 and TRBJ2-1, the CDR3 gives the full variable domain: DTGVSQNPRHKITKRGQNVTFRCDPISEHNRLYWYRQTLGQGPEFLTYFQNEAQLEKSRLLSDRFSAERPKGSFSTLEIQRTEQGDSAMYLCASSLGISGSLGYSEQFFGPGTRLTVL.